This TCR beta chain derives from a study of Ad26.COV2.S vaccination and SARS-CoV-2 variants. As for the study in general: By the intramuscular route, Ad26.COV2.S was given once, or twice 56 days apart.

Study results and limitations: The study found higher spike-specific TCR breadth in vaccine than placebo recipients.

TCRdb keeps only in-frame clones here, not all; method: immunoSEQ multiplex PCR. The table lists around 310,000 clones, roughly 90% of them singletons. Documented treatment: some 20 received Ad26.COV2.S at low or high dose, single or two shots; 5 received placebo; per-sample allocation not given. The samples were gathered on day 63 after the first injection of vaccine or placebo. Trimming took 11 bases from V and 0 from J, leaving 10 bases between them. The CDR3 runs 12 residues. CDR1 SNHLY and CDR2 FYNNEI come from the germline V gene. Turning to this clone: Its specificity is unknown.

The clonotype originates from a person aged 18-65 years who received the Ad26.COV2.S COVID-19 vaccine or a placebo. The V and J genes are TRBV2 and TRBJ1-1, with a weak D call TRBD1 (5 bases). The sequences come from peripheral blood, collected in a trial of Ad26.COV2.S vaccine versus placebo. The CDR3 bases are TGTGCCGGAGAGACAGTGAACACTGAAGCTTTCTTT. It is translated as CAGETVNTEAFF.